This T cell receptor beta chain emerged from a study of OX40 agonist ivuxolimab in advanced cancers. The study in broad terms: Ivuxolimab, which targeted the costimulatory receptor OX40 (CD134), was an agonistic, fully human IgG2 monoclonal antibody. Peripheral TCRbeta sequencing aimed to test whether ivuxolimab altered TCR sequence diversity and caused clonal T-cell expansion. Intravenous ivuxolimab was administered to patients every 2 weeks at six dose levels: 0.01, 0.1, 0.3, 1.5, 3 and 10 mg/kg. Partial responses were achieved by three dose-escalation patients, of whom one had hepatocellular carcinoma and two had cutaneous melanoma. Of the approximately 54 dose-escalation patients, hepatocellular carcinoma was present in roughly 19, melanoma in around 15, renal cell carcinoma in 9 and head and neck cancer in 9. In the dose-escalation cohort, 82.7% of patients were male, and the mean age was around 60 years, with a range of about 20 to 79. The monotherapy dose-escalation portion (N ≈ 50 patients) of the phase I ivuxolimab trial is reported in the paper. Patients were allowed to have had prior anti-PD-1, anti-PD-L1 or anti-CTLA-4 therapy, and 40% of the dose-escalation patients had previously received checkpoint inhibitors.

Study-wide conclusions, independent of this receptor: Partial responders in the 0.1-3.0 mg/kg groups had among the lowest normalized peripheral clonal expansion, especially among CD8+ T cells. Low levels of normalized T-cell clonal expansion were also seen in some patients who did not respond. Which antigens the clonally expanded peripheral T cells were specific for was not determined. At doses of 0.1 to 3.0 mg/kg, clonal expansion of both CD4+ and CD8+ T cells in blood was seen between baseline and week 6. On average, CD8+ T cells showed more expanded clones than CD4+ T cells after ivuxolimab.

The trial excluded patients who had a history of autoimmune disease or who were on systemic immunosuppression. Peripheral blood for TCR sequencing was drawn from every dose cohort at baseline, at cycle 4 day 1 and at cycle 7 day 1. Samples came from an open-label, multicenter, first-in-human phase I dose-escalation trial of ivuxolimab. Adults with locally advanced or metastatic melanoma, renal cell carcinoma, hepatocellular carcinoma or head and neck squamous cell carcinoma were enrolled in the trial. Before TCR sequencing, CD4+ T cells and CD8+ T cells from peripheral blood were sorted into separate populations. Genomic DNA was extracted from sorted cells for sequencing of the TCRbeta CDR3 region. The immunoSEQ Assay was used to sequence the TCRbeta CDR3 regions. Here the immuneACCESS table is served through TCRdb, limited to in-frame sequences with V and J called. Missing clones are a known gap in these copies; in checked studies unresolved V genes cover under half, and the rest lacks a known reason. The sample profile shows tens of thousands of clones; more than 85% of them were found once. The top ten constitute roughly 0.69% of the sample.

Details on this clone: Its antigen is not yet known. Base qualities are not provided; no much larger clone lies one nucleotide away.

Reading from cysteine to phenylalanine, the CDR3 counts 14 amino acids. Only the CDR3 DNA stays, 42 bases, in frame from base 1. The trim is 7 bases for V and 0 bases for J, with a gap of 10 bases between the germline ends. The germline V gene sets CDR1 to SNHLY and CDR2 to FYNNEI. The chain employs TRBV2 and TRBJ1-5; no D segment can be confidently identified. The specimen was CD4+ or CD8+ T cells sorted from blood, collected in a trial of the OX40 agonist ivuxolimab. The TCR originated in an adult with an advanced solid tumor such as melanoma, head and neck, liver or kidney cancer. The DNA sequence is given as TGTGCCAGCACTGCCGTCTATAGCAATCAGCCCCAGCATTTT. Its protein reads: CASTAVYSNQPQHF.